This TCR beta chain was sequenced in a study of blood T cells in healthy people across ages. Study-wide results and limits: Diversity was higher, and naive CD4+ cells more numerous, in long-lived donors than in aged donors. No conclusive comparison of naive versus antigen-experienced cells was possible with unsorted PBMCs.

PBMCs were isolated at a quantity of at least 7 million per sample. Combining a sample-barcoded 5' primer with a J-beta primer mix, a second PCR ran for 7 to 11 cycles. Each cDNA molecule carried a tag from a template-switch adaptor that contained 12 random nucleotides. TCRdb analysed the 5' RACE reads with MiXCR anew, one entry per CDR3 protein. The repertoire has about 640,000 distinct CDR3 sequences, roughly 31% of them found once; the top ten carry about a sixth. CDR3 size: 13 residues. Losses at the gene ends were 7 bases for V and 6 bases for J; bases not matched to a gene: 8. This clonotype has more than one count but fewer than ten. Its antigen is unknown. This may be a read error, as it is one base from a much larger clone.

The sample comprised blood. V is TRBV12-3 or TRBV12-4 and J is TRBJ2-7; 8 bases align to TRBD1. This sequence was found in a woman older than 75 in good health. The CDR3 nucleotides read TGTGCCAGCAATAGACAGGGGAGTCGCGAGCAGTACTTC. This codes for CASNRQGSREQYF.